The source of this T cell receptor beta chain is a study of T-cell reconstitution after alpha-beta-depleted transplantation in children. TCRbeta library preparation incorporated unique molecular identifiers. TCRdb used MiXCR to reprocess the PCR reads, holding one entry per CDR3 protein. Of about 400,000 distinct CDR3 sequences listed, just over 20% were seen once; the top ten hold around 3.9%. The V gene's germline CDR1 is MNHEY and CDR2 SVGEGT. V shed 1 base, J shed 1 base, and the junction held 3 bases outside the gene matches. CDR3 length equals 15 residues. This clonotype was detected once. This receptor was identified in a human donor who donated a stem cell graft to a child with acute myeloid leukemia. The chain uses TRBV6-2 or TRBV6-3 and TRBJ1-1, with TRBD1 matching 7 bases. Specimen: PBMCs from the stem cell graft donor, collected from the stem cell graft. The CDR3 is CASSYLSGGNTEAFF. The CDR3 bases are TGTGCCAGCAGTTACTTGTCAGGGGGGAACACTGAAGCTTTCTTT.